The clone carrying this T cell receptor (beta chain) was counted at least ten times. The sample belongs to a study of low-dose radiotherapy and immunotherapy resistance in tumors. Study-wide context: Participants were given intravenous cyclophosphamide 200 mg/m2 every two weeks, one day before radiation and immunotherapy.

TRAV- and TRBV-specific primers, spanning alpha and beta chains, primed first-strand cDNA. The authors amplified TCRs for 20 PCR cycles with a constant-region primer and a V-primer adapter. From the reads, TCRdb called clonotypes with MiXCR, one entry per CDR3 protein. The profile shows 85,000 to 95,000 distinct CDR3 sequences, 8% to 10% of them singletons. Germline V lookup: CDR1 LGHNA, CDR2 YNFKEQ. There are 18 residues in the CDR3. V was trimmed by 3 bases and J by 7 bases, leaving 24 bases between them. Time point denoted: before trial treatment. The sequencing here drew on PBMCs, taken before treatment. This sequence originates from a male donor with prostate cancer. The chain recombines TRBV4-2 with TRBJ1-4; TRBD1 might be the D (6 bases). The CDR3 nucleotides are TGTGCCAGCAGCCAGCAGGGGTGGGATGCAAGCGTCGGTGAAAAACTGTTTTTT. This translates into CASSQQGWDASVGEKLFF.